These T cell receptor beta chains were read from a single sample in a study of OX40 agonist ivuxolimab in advanced cancers. Profiled with immunoSEQ multiplex PCR; TCRdb holds only in-frame clones, not every one. The repertoire has tens of thousands of clones, 87% of them found once; the top ten carry under 1.5%. The sequences come from CD4+ or CD8+ T cells sorted from blood, collected in a trial of the OX40 agonist ivuxolimab. These receptors came from an adult with an advanced solid tumor such as melanoma, head and neck, liver or kidney cancer. CDR3s include the opening cysteine and the closing phenylalanine or tryptophan. A D gene is named only where the DNA matches it firmly. Some rows have no size entry. The others give once, few or many, or a class for an expanded clone.

abundance	d_gene	v_gene	j_gene	CDR3aa	CDR3nt
once	NA	TRBV5-1	TRBJ2-5	CASSPRDRQETQYF	TGCGCCAGCAGCCCGAGGGACCGGCAAGAGACCCAGTACTTC
NA	TRBD1	TRBV6-1	TRBJ1-5	CASISRDRGYQPQHF	TGTGCCAGCATTAGCCGGGACAGGGGGTATCAGCCCCAGCATTTT
NA	NA	TRBV11-3	TRBJ2-1	CATEYNEQFF	TGTGCCACCGAATACAATGAGCAGTTCTTC
NA	NA	TRBV11-2	TRBJ2-3	CASRLFGRKKGDTQYF	TGTGCCAGCAGACTATTCGGTCGTAAGAAAGGGGATACGCAGTATTTT
NA	NA	TRBV7-9	TRBJ2-7	CASSSRALEQYF	TGTGCCAGCAGTTCTCGGGCTCTCGAGCAGTACTTC
NA	TRBD2	TRBV11-2	TRBJ2-5	CASSLREGYPEETQYF	TGTGCCAGCAGCTTGCGGGAGGGTTACCCAGAGGAGACCCAGTACTTC
NA	NA	TRBV6-5	TRBJ1-6	CASSYGQGMGSPLHF	TGTGCCAGCAGTTACGGGCAGGGGATGGGTTCACCCCTCCACTTT
NA	NA	TRBV10-3	TRBJ1-1	CAISLGPEYTEAFF	TGTGCCATCAGTTTAGGGCCAGAGTACACTGAAGCTTTCTTT
NA	NA	TRBV6-6	TRBJ2-2	CASSFETGELFF	TGTGCCAGCAGTTTTGAGACCGGGGAGCTGTTTTTT
NA	NA	TRBV6-6	TRBJ2-4	CASSSAWNIQYF	TGTGCCAGCAGTTCTGCCTGGAACATTCAGTACTTC
NA	TRBD2	TRBV4-1	TRBJ2-5	CASSQGPGRGSIQETQYF	TGCGCCAGCAGCCAGGGGCCCGGGAGGGGGTCAATTCAAGAGACCCAGTACTTC
NA	TRBD2	TRBV29-1	TRBJ2-1	CSVGLAGGYNEQFF	TGCAGCGTTGGGCTAGCGGGAGGCTACAATGAGCAGTTCTTC
NA	TRBD2	TRBV2	TRBJ2-3	CASGRTSGRASSTDTQYF	TGTGCCAGCGGCCGAACTAGCGGGAGGGCCTCTAGCACAGATACGCAGTATTTT
NA	TRBD1	TRBV18	TRBJ2-3	CASSPGTGGQFRPSTDTQYF	TGTGCCAGCTCACCCGGGACAGGGGGCCAATTCCGACCTAGCACAGATACGCAGTATTTT
NA	NA	TRBV7-2	TRBJ1-1	CASKKPSGSGGTEAFF	TGTGCCAGTAAGAAACCCTCGGGCTCTGGTGGGACTGAAGCTTTCTTT
NA	NA	TRBV29-1	TRBJ1-4	CSVGGQGDEKLFF	TGCAGCGTCGGGGGGCAGGGTGATGAAAAACTGTTTTTT
NA	TRBD1	TRBV30	TRBJ1-5	CAWSVTGILFQPQHF	TGTGCCTGGAGCGTGACAGGGATTTTGTTTCAGCCCCAGCATTTT
NA	TRBD1	TRBV7-6	TRBJ1-3	CASSSLDRGNTIYF	TGTGCCAGCAGCTCGTTGGACAGGGGGAACACCATATATTTT
NA	TRBD1	TRBV7-2	TRBJ1-5	CASSQTGVSNQPQHF	TGTGCCAGCAGCCAGACAGGGGTGAGCAATCAGCCCCAGCATTTT
NA	NA	TRBV18	TRBJ1-3	CASSPRTDSSGNTIYF	TGTGCCAGCTCGCCGAGGACGGACTCCTCTGGAAACACCATATATTTT
NA	NA	TRBV4-3	TRBJ1-2	CASSHTNGNTGYTF	TGCGCCAGCAGCCATACGAACGGGAATACCGGCTACACCTTC
NA	TRBD2	TRBV4-3	TRBJ2-1	CASSHPGTSGNNEQFF	TGCGCCAGCAGCCATCCCGGGACTAGCGGGAACAATGAGCAGTTCTTC
once	TRBD1	TRBV6-6	TRBJ1-2	CASSATGNYGYTF	TGTGCCAGCAGTGCGACAGGGAACTATGGCTACACCTTC
few	NA	TRBV11-2	TRBJ2-3	CASSPRRAQDTQYF	TGTGCCAGCAGCCCCCGAAGGGCGCAAGATACGCAGTATTTT
few	NA	TRBV5-4	TRBJ2-1	CASSYERVGRNEQFF	TGTGCCAGCAGCTATGAGCGGGTCGGCAGGAATGAGCAGTTCTTC
NA	NA	TRBV19	TRBJ2-1	CASSMLADEQFF	TGTGCCAGTAGTATGTTAGCGGATGAGCAGTTCTTC
NA	TRBD2	TRBV4-1	TRBJ2-7	CASSQEYRLAGDSYEQYF	TGCGCCAGCAGCCAAGAATACAGACTAGCGGGGGACTCCTACGAGCAGTACTTC
NA	TRBD2	TRBV10-2	TRBJ2-1	CASRGGTSEYNEQFF	TGCGCCAGCAGGGGGGGGACTAGCGAGTACAATGAGCAGTTCTTC
NA	TRBD2	TRBV2	TRBJ2-1	CASRVVAGGPVNEQFF	TGTGCCAGCAGGGTGGTAGCGGGAGGCCCCGTCAATGAGCAGTTCTTC
NA	NA	TRBV23-1	TRBJ2-7	CASSQDSSYEQYF	TGCGCCAGCAGTCAAGACAGCTCCTACGAGCAGTACTTC
NA	TRBD1	TRBV7-2	TRBJ2-7	CASSFRTGAYEQYF	TGTGCCAGCAGCTTTAGGACAGGAGCCTACGAGCAGTACTTC
once	TRBD2	TRBV5-8	TRBJ2-5	CASSLGSRLAGGETQYF	TGTGCCAGCAGCTTGGGCTCCCGACTAGCGGGGGGGGAGACCCAGTACTTC
NA	TRBD2	TRBV11-2	TRBJ2-5	CASSPGTSGQETQYF	TGTGCCAGCAGCCCCGGGACTAGCGGTCAAGAGACCCAGTACTTC
NA	NA	TRBV10-3	TRBJ1-1	CAISGGDQNTEAFF	TGTGCCATCAGTGGAGGGGATCAGAACACTGAAGCTTTCTTT
NA	NA	TRBV28	TRBJ1-2	CASSLTLATYGYTF	TGTGCCAGCAGTTTAACTTTGGCGACCTATGGCTACACCTTC
NA	TRBD1	TRBV10-2	TRBJ1-2	CASSGTGDYGYTF	TGCGCCAGCAGCGGGACAGGGGATTACGGCTACACCTTC
NA	NA	TRBV21-1	TRBJ2-1	CASSRKGQFYNEQFF	TGTGCCAGCAGCAGAAAAGGACAGTTTTACAATGAGCAGTTCTTC
NA	NA	TRBV11-2	TRBJ2-3	CASSLDRGWTDTQYF	TGTGCCAGCAGCTTAGACAGGGGTTGGACAGATACGCAGTATTTT
NA	NA	TRBV4-1	TRBJ1-4	CASSRRTVTNEKLFF	TGCGCCAGCAGCCGTAGGACGGTAACTAATGAAAAACTGTTTTTT
NA	TRBD1	TRBV5-1	TRBJ1-1	CASSLDLRDSEAFF	TGCGCCAGCAGCTTAGATCTCCGGGACAGTGAAGCTTTCTTT
NA	TRBD1	TRBV19	TRBJ1-5	CASSWDRSHQPQHF	TGTGCCAGTAGTTGGGACAGGTCGCATCAGCCCCAGCATTTT
NA	TRBD2	TRBV7-6	TRBJ2-7	CASSGGSSYEQYF	TGTGCCAGCAGTGGCGGGAGCTCCTACGAGCAGTACTTC
medium-sized	NA	TRBV7-2	TRBJ2-2	CASSPPIGGFQGLFF	TGTGCCAGCAGCCCCCCTATCGGAGGGTTCCAGGGGCTGTTTTTT
once	TRBD2	TRBV27	TRBJ2-5	CASSSWGLVRQTQYF	TGTGCCAGCAGTTCGTGGGGACTAGTGAGGCAGACCCAGTACTTC
NA	NA	TRBV5-6	TRBJ1-2	CASSFSNYGYTF	TGTGCCAGCAGCTTTAGTAACTATGGCTACACCTTC
NA	NA	TRBV7-9	TRBJ2-7	CASSFRMSSYEQYF	TGTGCCAGCAGCTTTCGGATGAGCTCCTACGAGCAGTACTTC
NA	NA	TRBV11-2	TRBJ1-1	CASSREQRTSWAFF	TGTGCCAGCAGCCGAGAACAGAGAACCTCTTGGGCTTTCTTT